This record looks at one T cell receptor beta chain sequence and its context. V was shortened by 7 bases and J by 7 bases, with 16 bases between the two germline ends. This CDR3 is built from 13 residues. This specimen comes from a study of blood T cell repertoires in COVID-19. Here immunoSEQ multiplex PCR was the method, and the copy in TCRdb shows in-frame clones only, minus some. The sample has around 120,000 clones; 90% are singletons. The sequence derives from a woman aged 60 to 75 with COVID-19, enrolled during active disease. The V and J genes are TRBV12-3 or TRBV12-4 and TRBJ1-2; tentatively, D is TRBD1 (6 bases). Sequences were obtained from peripheral blood. CDR3 amino acids: CASNSQGVGGYTF. Here the CDR3 DNA reads TGTGCCAGCAATTCACAGGGAGTTGGTGGCTACACCTTC.